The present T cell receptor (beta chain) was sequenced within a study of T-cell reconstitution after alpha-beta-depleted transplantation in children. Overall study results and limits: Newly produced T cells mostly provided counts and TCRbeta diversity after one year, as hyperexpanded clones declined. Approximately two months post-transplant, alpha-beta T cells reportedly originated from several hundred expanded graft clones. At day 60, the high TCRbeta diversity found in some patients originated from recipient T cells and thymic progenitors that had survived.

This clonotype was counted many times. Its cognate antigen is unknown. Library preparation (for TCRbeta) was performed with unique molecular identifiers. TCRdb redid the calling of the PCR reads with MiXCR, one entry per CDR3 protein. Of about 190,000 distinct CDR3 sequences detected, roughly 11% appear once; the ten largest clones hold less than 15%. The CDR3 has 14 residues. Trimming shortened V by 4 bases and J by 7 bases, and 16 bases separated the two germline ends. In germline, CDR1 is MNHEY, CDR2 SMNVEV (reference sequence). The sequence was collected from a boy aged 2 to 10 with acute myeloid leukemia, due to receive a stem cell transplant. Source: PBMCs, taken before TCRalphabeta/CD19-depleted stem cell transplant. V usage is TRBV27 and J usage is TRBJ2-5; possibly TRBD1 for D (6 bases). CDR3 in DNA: TGTGCCAGCAGTTCACCGGACAGCCGGGGGACCCAGTACTTC. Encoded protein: CASSSPDSRGTQYF.